This TCR beta chain comes out of a study of blood T cell repertoires in COVID-19. Overall study: Samples representing acute and convalescent COVID-19 were sourced from the United States, Italy and Spain. Nucleic acid was either cDNA or gDNA, and it came from T cells, B-cell-depleted T cells, or PBMCs.

CDR1 and CDR2 from the germline V gene are LGHDT and YNNKEL (reference sequence). The CDR3 consists of 17 residues. Trimming cost V 4 bases and J 0 bases; bases outside gene matches: 8. Patients from Seattle were sampled longitudinally, starting during active infection. Sequenced by immunoSEQ multiplex PCR; TCRdb stores in-frame clones only, minus some. This sample has 150,000 to 200,000 clones, with around 92% found just once. The TCR sequence derives from a man under 40 with COVID-19, enrolled during active disease. This rearrangement joins TRBV3-1 (or the pseudogene TRBV3-2) to TRBJ2-1, with 8 bases that match TRBD2. The sequenced sample was peripheral blood. The CDR3 is CASSRMLGGDSYNEQFF. The CDR3 bases are TGTGCCAGCAGCCGGATGCTCGGGGGGGACTCCTACAATGAGCAGTTCTTC.